This is a list of T cell receptor beta chains from one sample in a study of regulatory T cells in long-lasting Graves disease. TCRdb reprocessed the multiplex PCR reads via MiXCR and lists one record per CDR3 protein. The sample includes 360,000 or so distinct CDR3 sequences, over 9.5% of them seen just once. The same data also contributed to another study, on T cells in Graves' hyperthyroidism and ophthalmopathy.

Specimen: peripheral blood mononuclear cells (PBMCs), collected at new diagnosis, from a patient treated with antithyroid drugs. The origin of the receptors is a woman aged 18-29 years with Graves disease. Both conserved end residues are trimmed from each CDR3. D genes are given only for firm matches. A row's size may be missing; if present it is once, few, many or a size class.

v_call clone_size d_call cdr3_aa
TRBV11-3 many . ASSLAGLNTEAF
TRBV20-1 many TRBD1 SAKGQGWYNEQF
TRBV28 many . ASIQRDTRPNEQF
TRBV9 many . ASSVDSALLGPLH
TRBV7-9 many . ASSLRQGATNEKLF
TRBV6-1 many . ASRDGDPWDEQF
TRBV11-2 many . ASTPGTDYEQY
TRBV2 . TRBD1 ATLETGSAEAF
TRBV6-2/TRBV6-3 few TRBD2 ASSYGGGSYNEQF
TRBV29-1 many TRBD1 SARRTGGEAF
TRBV30 many . AWSSGAPAETQY
TRBV19 many TRBD2 ASSIEGLAKFNEQF
TRBV7-9 many . ASSSTGTAKNIQY
TRBV15 few . ATSRAYRSDEQF
TRBV12-3/TRBV12-4 . . ASSSKTGTPNTEAF
TRBV7-3 . . ASSPKGGGPQNIQY
TRBV11-2 many . ASSLFFRGRDSYNEQF
TRBV20-1 . . SASRSGTYEQY
TRBV6-1 many . ASFPGRPNYNTDTQY
TRBV7-3 many TRBD2 ASSFSGRAIHEQF
TRBV9 . . ASSVGVRQTAAFNNEQF
TRBV19 many . ASARTPNTGELF
TRBV6-1 many TRBD2 ASAGTSGGQETQY
TRBV4-1 few . ASSPVGEAGSEQY
TRBV6-1 many TRBD1 ASSELGYRGYGYT
TRBV28 many TRBD1 ASQVGTVLYNQPQH
TRBV12-3/TRBV12-4 many TRBD1 ATFRDSNNEQF
TRBV12-3/TRBV12-4 many . ASSPRTASNTEAF
TRBV29-1 . . SVGLRRNTGELF
TRBV12-3/TRBV12-4 many . ASSLRVVEQF
TRBV6-6 . TRBD2 ASSYSGLAGGDGELF
TRBV6-5 many . ASSYPPRKTYEQY
TRBV3-1 few TRBD2 ASSRGGRGVSEQY
TRBV28 . . ASSSGDNEQF
TRBV7-9 many . ASSLRTGSHTGELF
TRBV9 many TRBD2 ASSVGRGGYGEQY
TRBV3-1 few . ASSPQLFYEQY
TRBV6-1 . . ASSGGGGAKDTQY
TRBV5-1 . TRBD1 ASSFSRSGGMDTEAF
TRBV6-1 many . ASSPDAGDYEQY
TRBV7-2 few . ASSTGRGNTEAF
TRBV18 . . ASSPTLRDTFSTFYGYT
TRBV28 many . ASSSSGAGDYEQY
TRBV18 many . ASSPIEGNQPQH
TRBV7-2 many . ASSPLAGENTEAF
TRBV10-1 . . ASSEMGVPEQF
TRBV5-5 once . ASSLALSSYEQY
TRBV11-2 few . ASSQRKSRAGELF
TRBV20-1 many TRBD1 SARDPRVDREDTQY
TRBV12-3/TRBV12-4 many . ASTLGRGSSYEQY